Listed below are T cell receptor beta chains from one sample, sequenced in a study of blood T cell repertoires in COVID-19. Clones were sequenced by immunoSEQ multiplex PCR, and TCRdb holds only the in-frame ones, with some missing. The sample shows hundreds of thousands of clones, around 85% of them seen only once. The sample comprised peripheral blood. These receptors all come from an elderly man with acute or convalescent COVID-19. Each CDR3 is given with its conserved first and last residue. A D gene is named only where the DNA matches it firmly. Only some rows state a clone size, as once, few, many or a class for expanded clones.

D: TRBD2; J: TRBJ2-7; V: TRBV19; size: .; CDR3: CASSMAGGPMEQYF; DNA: TGTGCCAGTAGTATGGCGGGAGGACCCATGGAGCAGTACTTC
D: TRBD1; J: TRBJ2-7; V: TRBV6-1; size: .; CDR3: CASSEAPGTVYEQYF; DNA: TGTGCCAGCAGTGAAGCGCCCGGGACAGTCTACGAGCAGTACTTC
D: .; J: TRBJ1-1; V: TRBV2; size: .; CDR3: CASRGAIRANTEAFF; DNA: TGTGCCAGCAGGGGGGCCATCAGGGCGAACACTGAAGCTTTCTTT
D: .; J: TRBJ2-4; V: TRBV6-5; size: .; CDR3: CASRPSGLNIQYF; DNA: TGTGCCAGCAGACCGTCCGGTCTGAACATTCAGTACTTC
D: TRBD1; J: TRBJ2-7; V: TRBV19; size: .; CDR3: CASSIFPTGGSSYEQYF; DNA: TGTGCCAGTAGTATATTCCCAACAGGGGGTAGCTCCTACGAGCAGTACTTC
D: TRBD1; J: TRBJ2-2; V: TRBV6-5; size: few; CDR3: CASSYGTGGTGELFF; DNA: TGTGCCAGCAGTTACGGGACAGGGGGGACCGGGGAGCTGTTTTTT
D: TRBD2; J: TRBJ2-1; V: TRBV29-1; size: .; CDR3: CSTSAGGPDPSSYNEQFF; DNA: TGCAGCACGTCCGCGGGAGGGCCTGACCCGAGCTCCTACAATGAGCAGTTCTTC
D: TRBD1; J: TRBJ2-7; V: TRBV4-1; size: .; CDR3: CASSQDRTGGWNEQYF; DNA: TGCGCCAGCAGCCAAGATCGGACAGGGGGCTGGAACGAGCAGTACTTC
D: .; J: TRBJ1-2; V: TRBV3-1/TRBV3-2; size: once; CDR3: CASSPPRVPNYGYTF; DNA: TGTGCCAGCAGCCCCCCCCGGGTACCTAACTATGGCTACACCTTC
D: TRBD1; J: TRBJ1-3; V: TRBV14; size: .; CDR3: CASSLSRDRGRSSGNTIYF; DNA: TGTGCCAGCAGCCTGTCCCGGGACAGGGGCCGAAGCTCTGGAAACACCATATATTTT
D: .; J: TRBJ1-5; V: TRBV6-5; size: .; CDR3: CASTSGFRQPQHF; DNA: TGTGCCAGCACTTCGGGGTTTAGGCAGCCCCAGCATTTT
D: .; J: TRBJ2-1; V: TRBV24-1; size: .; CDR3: CATSDMTSGANEQFF; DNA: TGTGCCACCAGTGATATGACTAGTGGGGCCAATGAGCAGTTCTTC
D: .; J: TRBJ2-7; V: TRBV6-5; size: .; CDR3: CASQGLLAAYEQYF; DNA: TGTGCCAGCCAGGGGCTGCTAGCGGCCTACGAGCAGTACTTC
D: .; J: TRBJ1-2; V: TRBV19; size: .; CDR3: CASSIGAGTNYGYTF; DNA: TGTGCCAGTAGTATAGGAGCAGGGACAAACTATGGCTACACCTTC
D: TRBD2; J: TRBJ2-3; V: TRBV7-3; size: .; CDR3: CASSLSPSGERDTQYF; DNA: TGTGCCAGCAGCTTAAGTCCTAGCGGGGAGAGGGATACGCAGTATTTT
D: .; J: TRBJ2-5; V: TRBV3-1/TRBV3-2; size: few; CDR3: CASVLRGQETQYF; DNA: TGTGCCAGCGTCCTCCGGGGTCAAGAGACCCAGTACTTC